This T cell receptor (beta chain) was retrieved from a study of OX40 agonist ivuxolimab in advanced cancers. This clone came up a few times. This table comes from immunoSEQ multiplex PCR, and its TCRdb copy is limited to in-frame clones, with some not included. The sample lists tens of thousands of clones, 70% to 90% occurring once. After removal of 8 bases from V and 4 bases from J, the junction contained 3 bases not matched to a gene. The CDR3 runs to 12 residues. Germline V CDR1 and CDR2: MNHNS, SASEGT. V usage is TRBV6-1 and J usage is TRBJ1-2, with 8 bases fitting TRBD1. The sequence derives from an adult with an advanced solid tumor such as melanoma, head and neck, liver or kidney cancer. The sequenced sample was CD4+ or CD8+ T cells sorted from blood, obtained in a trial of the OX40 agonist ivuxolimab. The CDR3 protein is CASLDRGYGYTF. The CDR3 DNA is TGTGCCAGCCTAGACAGGGGCTATGGCTACACCTTC.